The 24 T cell receptor beta chains reported below all come from one sample, sequenced in a study of blood T cell repertoires in COVID-19. Using immunoSEQ multiplex PCR, the repertoire was profiled, and TCRdb retains in-frame clones only, with some absent. The profile shows around 98,000 clones, nearly 90% of them singletons. Sequences were obtained from peripheral blood. The receptors were sampled from a man between 70 and 80 years old with acute or convalescent COVID-19.

This clone was observed once. This chain uses TRBV6-5 with TRBJ2-2; D gene uncertain. Trimming removed 6 bases from V and 2 bases from J, with 10 bases in between. The CDR3 contains 14 residues. Germline loops: CDR1 MNHEY, CDR2 SVGAGI. CDR3 region: CASRQNSNTGELFF. CDR3 DNA: TGTGCCAGCAGGCAGAACAGTAACACCGGGGAGCTGTTTTTT.

The chain links TRBV9 to TRBJ1-6; D call uncertain. CDR1 and CDR2 from the germline V gene are SGDLS and YYNGEE. Trimming pared 3 bases from V and 10 bases from J, leaving 23 bases between. CDR3 length: 17 residues. The CDR3 protein is CASSGRQAREPRSPLHF. The CDR3 DNA reads TGTGCCAGCAGCGGACGACAAGCCCGAGAGCCCCGATCACCCCTCCACTTT.

The rearrangement joins TRBV28 to TRBJ1-4; D possibly corresponds to TRBD1 (6 bases). CDR3 length equals 15 residues. V lost 3 bases and J lost 7, with 15 bases in between. Germline-derived CDR1 and CDR2 are MDHEN and SYDVKM. The CDR3: CASSFGTGFGEKLFF. CDR3 nucleotide sequence: TGTGCCAGCAGTTTTGGTACAGGGTTCGGTGAAAAACTGTTTTTT.

This clone was observed once. This chain links TRBV9 with TRBJ1-1; 7 bases align to TRBD1. Losses at the gene ends were 0 bases for V and 3 bases for J; bases not matched to a gene: 2. The length of the CDR3 is 14 residues. CDR1 SGDLS and CDR2 YYNGEE come from the germline V gene. The CDR3 DNA is TGTGCCAGCAGCGTAGTTACAGGGGACACTGAAGCTTTCTTT. Residues: CASSVVTGDTEAFF.

V usage is TRBV5-1 and J usage is TRBJ1-4, with 10 bases matching TRBD1. Germline loops: CDR1 SGHRS, CDR2 YFSETQ. Unmatched junction bases numbered 11, after V lost 4 bases and J lost 8 bases. CDR3 length equals 16 residues. CDR3 sequence (DNA): TGCGCCAGCAGCCCGGACAGGGGGTCACGCGGGGAAAAACTGTTTTTT. Translating gives CASSPDRGSRGEKLFF. Based on the CDR3 plus reference TRBV5-1 and TRBJ1-4, the full variable domain is KAGVTQTPRYLIKTRGQQVTLSCSPISGHRSVSWYQQTPGQGLQFLFEYFSETQRNKGNFPGRFSGRQFSNSRSEMNVSTLELGDSALYLCASSPDRGSRGEKLFFGSGTQLSVL.

The V gene is TRBV18, the J gene TRBJ1-1; TRBD1 might be the D (5 bases). CDR1 and CDR2 from the germline V gene are KGHSH and LQKENI. The CDR3 extends over 14 amino acids. Trimming left V 3 bases short and J 5 bases short, with 13 bases between. The CDR3 DNA is TGTGCCAGCTCACCGACCAGGTCAGGGACTGAAGCTTTCTTT. Its protein product is CASSPTRSGTEAFF.

This chain uses TRBV19 with TRBJ1-2; 10 bases agree with TRBD1. J gave up 4 bases and V 6 bases, and 8 bases lay outside the gene matches. This CDR3 comprises 15 residues. Germline CDR1 and CDR2: LNHDA and SQIVND (reference sequence). The CDR3 loop reads CASSSRDRGLYGYTF. CDR3 bases: TGTGCCAGTAGCTCCCGGGACAGGGGACTCTATGGCTACACCTTC. Supplemented by reference TRBV19 and TRBJ1-2, the full variable domain reads DGGITQSPKYLFRKEGQNVTLSCEQNLNHDAMYWYRQDPGQGLRLIYYSQIVNDFQKGDIAEGYSVSREKKESFPLTVTSAQKNPTAFYLCASSSRDRGLYGYTFGSGTRLTVV.

The chain couples TRBV6-6 to TRBJ1-6, with D possibly matching TRBD1 (5 bases). The CDR3 spans 14 residues. V shed 10 bases and J shed 0 bases, with 10 bases lying between them. CDR1 is MNHNY and CDR2 is SVGAGI in the germline V gene (reference sequence). The CDR3 loop is CATGQSSYNSPLHF. The DNA for the CDR3 is TGTGCCACCGGACAATCCTCCTATAATTCACCCCTCCACTTT.

The gene calls are TRBV28 and TRBJ2-2; no reliable D call. Germline V gene sequence: CDR1 MDHEN, CDR2 SYDVKM. The CDR3 is made up of 12 amino acids. V lost 7 bases and J lost 3, with 6 bases in between. CDR3 sequence: CASTSDTGELFF. CDR3 DNA: TGTGCCAGCACCAGCGACACCGGGGAGCTGTTTTTT.

This chain joins TRBV5-5 and TRBJ1-2; D is possibly TRBD1 (6 bases). The CDR3 length is 13 residues. Trimming took off 0 bases at V and 8 bases at J, with 11 bases between the two ends. Germline lookup yields CDR1 SGHKS and CDR2 YYEKEE (reference sequence). The CDR3 DNA sequence: TGTGCCAGCAGCTTGGGGCAGGGGCTCGGCTACACCTTC. Protein product: CASSLGQGLGYTF.

This rearrangement joins TRBV6-6 to TRBJ2-7, with a tentative D call TRBD1 (6 bases). The germline V gene has CDR1 MNHNY and CDR2 SVGAGI (reference sequence). CDR3 length: 13 residues. Between the trimmed V and J ends, which lost 2 bases and 6 bases, there was a span of 11 bases. The CDR3 loop is CASSYDRLSEQYF. The CDR3 DNA sequence: TGTGCCAGCAGTTACGACAGGTTAAGCGAGCAGTACTTC.

Written as DNA, the CDR3 is TGTGCCAGCAGCTGGGCCGACAGGTACCAAGAGACCCAGTACTTC. As protein: CASSWADRYQETQYF. This rearrangement joins TRBV5-8 to TRBJ2-5, with a tentative D call TRBD1 (6 bases). The CDR3 is made up of 15 amino acids. Trimming pared 3 bases from V and 0 bases from J, leaving 12 bases between. Germline CDR1 SGHTS, CDR2 YDEGEE.

The V and J genes are TRBV11-3 and TRBJ2-1, with TRBD2 matching 10 bases. Trimming at V came to 5 bases and at J to 4 bases, leaving 5 bases not matched to a gene. Germline V lookup: CDR1 SGHNT, CDR2 YENEEA. The CDR3 extends over 15 amino acids. CDR3 sequence: CASSVGSGGYNEQFF. In DNA form, the CDR3 reads TGTGCCAGCAGCGTGGGTAGCGGGGGGTACAATGAGCAGTTCTTC.

V gene TRBV6-4 combines with J gene TRBJ2-3; 10 bases are shared with TRBD2. CDR1 is MRHNA and CDR2 is SNTAGT in the germline V gene. This CDR3 region has 15 residues. With 6 bases clipped from V and 4 bases from J, the junction kept 7 bases outside the gene matches. In nucleotides, the CDR3 is TGTGCCAGCAGACGGAACAGCGGGGGGGCAGATACGCAGTATTTT. Translating gives CASRRNSGGADTQYF.

V and J are TRBV9 and TRBJ1-1; tentatively, D is TRBD1 (5 bases). V gave up 0 bases and J gave up 3 bases, with 18 bases separating them. Germline lookup yields CDR1 SGDLS and CDR2 YYNGEE. This CDR3 spans 17 amino acids. The CDR3: CASSVGFGGPGDTEAFF. In DNA, the CDR3 is TGTGCCAGCAGCGTAGGGTTCGGGGGACCCGGAGACACTGAAGCTTTCTTT.

The gene calls are TRBV19 and TRBJ2-7; 10 bases map to TRBD2. The CDR3 consists of 14 residues. CDR1 LNHDA and CDR2 SQIVND come from the germline V gene (reference sequence). Losses at the gene ends were 6 bases for V and 5 bases for J; bases not matched to a gene: 7. As DNA, the CDR3 is TGTGCCAGTAGGAGCGGGGGGGCCGTTAACGAGCAGTACTTC. Translating it yields CASRSGGAVNEQYF.

The J gene is TRBJ1-4, the V gene TRBV5-6; the D gene is possibly TRBD1 (6 bases). The V end was cut by 5 bases, the J end by 2 bases, with 13 bases between. Germline lookup yields CDR1 SGHDT and CDR2 YYEEEE. The CDR3 has 15 residues. The CDR3 DNA sequence: TGTGCCAGCAGGGCTTGGGGGCGGACTAATGAAAAACTGTTTTTT. It is translated as CASRAWGRTNEKLFF.

This chain uses TRBV6-6 with TRBJ2-7; 15 bases line up with TRBD2. From germline, CDR1 is MNHNY and CDR2 SVGAGI (reference sequence). This CDR3 contains 17 residues. The J segment lost 1 base and the V segment lost 5 bases, leaving 6 bases of the junction unmatched. CDR3 sequence: CASSRTSGGARSYEQYF. The CDR3, as DNA: TGTGCCAGCAGTCGGACTAGCGGGGGGGCCCGGTCCTACGAGCAGTACTTC.

The chain is built from TRBV5-6 and TRBJ2-7; tentatively, D is TRBD1 (5 bases). CDR3 length equals 14 residues. The V gene lost 1 base and the J gene lost 2 bases, with 10 bases spanning the gap. Germline values: CDR1 SGHDT, CDR2 YYEEEE. The CDR3 DNA reads TGTGCCAGCAGCTTGACAGGCGAAGCCTACGAGCAGTACTTC. Its protein product is CASSLTGEAYEQYF.

CDR3 amino acids: CAWTFGGRAGELFF. In DNA form, the CDR3 reads TGTGCCTGGACCTTCGGGGGGCGGGCCGGGGAGCTGTTTTTT. The V and J genes are TRBV30 and TRBJ2-2, with D possibly matching TRBD2 (7 bases). The length of the CDR3 is 14 residues. Germline V lookup: CDR1 GTSNPN, CDR2 SVGIG (reference sequence). V lost 4 bases and J 6 bases, leaving 15 bases between the germline ends.

DNA of the CDR3: TGTGCCAGCAGTTTATCTTCAGGGGGCACGGAGCGGCCCCAGCATTTT. Protein sequence: CASSLSSGGTERPQHF. The V and J genes are TRBV6-6 and TRBJ1-5, with 8 bases that match TRBD1. The CDR3 consists of 16 residues. Germline trimming cut 4 bases from V and 9 bases from J; bases unmatched to any gene: 14. The germline V gene encodes CDR1 MNHNY and CDR2 SVGAGI (reference sequence).

This chain joins TRBV13 and TRBJ1-2, with 9 positions matching TRBD1. The junction had 19 bases not matched to a gene; V was cut back by 2 bases and J by 3 bases. CDR1 and CDR2 from the germline V gene are PRHDT and FYEKMQ (reference sequence). The CDR3 has 20 residues. This CDR3 reads CASSLLGTGSLDWVDYGYTF. The DNA of the CDR3 is TGTGCCAGCAGCTTACTTGGGACAGGGTCTCTCGACTGGGTGGACTATGGCTACACCTTC. Drawing the rest from reference TRBV13 and TRBJ1-2, the complete variable domain is AAGVIQSPRHLIKEKRETATLKCYPIPRHDTVYWYQQGPGQDPQFLISFYEKMQSDKGSIPDRFSAQQFSDYHSELNMSSLELGDSALYFCASSLLGTGSLDWVDYGYTFGSGTRLTVV.

The rearrangement joins TRBV6-5 to TRBJ1-6; D might be TRBD1 (5 bases). V shed 5 bases and J shed 6 bases, with 11 bases lying between them. The CDR3 has 14 residues. Germline values: CDR1 MNHEY, CDR2 SVGAGI. CDR3 sequence reads: CASSPGWVNSPLHF. CDR3 nucleotides: TGTGCCAGCAGTCCAGGGTGGGTTAATTCACCCCTCCACTTT.

The chain has TRBV27 and TRBJ1-2; 7 bases are shared with TRBD1. The germline gives CDR1 MNHEY, CDR2 SMNVEV (reference sequence). The CDR3 has 13 amino acids. The V and J ends lost 7 bases and 3 bases, in that order; junction bases with no gene match: 5. CDR3 sequence reads: CASTSTGYYGYTF. CDR3 DNA sequence: TGTGCCAGCACCTCGACAGGGTACTATGGCTACACCTTC.